These 9 T cell receptor beta chains were all obtained from the same sample, sequenced in a study of T cells of healthy individuals. TCRdb processed the 5' RACE reads anew with MiXCR; each CDR3 protein has one entry. The repertoire includes approximately 58,000 distinct CDR3 sequences, about 15% of them detected once, and 15% to 20% sits in the top ten. The receptors shown here come from a human donor in good health.

This rearrangement joins TRBV11-2 to TRBJ2-3; perhaps TRBD1 as D (6 bases). There are 16 residues in the CDR3. V lost 4 bases and J 0 bases, leaving 14 bases between the germline ends. CDR1 is SGHAT, CDR2 FQNNGV, per germline. CDR3 bases: TGTGCCAGCAGCTCCTCCGTGGGGGCTAGCACAGATACGCAGTATTTT. Translated: CASSSSVGASTDTQYF.

This clonotype has just a few counts. This sequence joins TRBV12-5 and TRBJ1-2; TRBD1 matches 7 bases. From germline, CDR1 is LGHNT and CDR2 FRNRAP. CDR3 length: 17 amino acids. J gave up 0 bases and V 2 bases, and 9 bases lay outside the gene matches. CDR3 bases: TGTGCTAGTGGTTTGTATAGGGGGCCCAGTGCTAACTATGGCTACACCTTC. Its protein is CASGLYRGPSANYGYTF.

There are many counts of this clonotype. The V call is TRBV12-3 or TRBV12-4, the J call TRBJ2-3, with D maybe TRBD2 (7 bases). This CDR3 is 16 amino acids long. V was cut by 6 bases and J by 1 base, with 17 bases left in between. CDR3 loop: CASSQYSGGRTDTQYF. CDR3 nucleotide sequence: TGTGCCAGCAGCCAGTATTCGGGGGGCCGCACAGATACGCAGTATTTT.

This clonotype occurred a few times. V and J are TRBV20-1 and TRBJ2-2, with 8 positions matching TRBD1. The CDR3 sequence is 15 residues long. Trimming removed 5 bases from V and 2 bases from J; junction bases left unmatched: 7. From germline, CDR1 is DFQATT and CDR2 SNEGSKA (reference sequence). The CDR3 sequence is CSASRTGINTGELFF. The CDR3 DNA sequence: TGCAGTGCTTCACGGACAGGGATTAACACCGGGGAGCTGTTTTTT.

The table lists this clonotype with many counts. This chain connects TRBV12-3 or TRBV12-4 to TRBJ2-2; no reliable D call. The V end was cut by 2 bases, the J end by 8 bases, with 9 bases between. This CDR3 has 13 residues. The CDR3 here is CASSLRAPGELFF. CDR3 bases: TGTGCCAGCAGTTTAAGGGCTCCTGGGGAGCTGTTTTTT.

This clonotype was counted many times. The gene calls are TRBV3-1 and TRBJ2-5; D remains ambiguous. The CDR3 has 15 residues. In germline, CDR1 is LGHDT, CDR2 YNNKEL (reference sequence). Trimming took 5 bases from V and 2 from J, leaving 15 bases between them. CDR3 region: CASSALIRQQETQYF. CDR3 bases: TGTGCCAGCAGCGCACTGATCAGACAACAAGAGACCCAGTACTTC.

CDR3: CATSASAGATDYGYTF. Here the CDR3 DNA reads TGTGCCACCAGTGCATCAGCGGGGGCCACGGACTATGGCTACACCTTC. The V and J genes are TRBV24-1 and TRBJ1-2; perhaps TRBD1 as D (6 bases). This CDR3 has 16 amino acids. Germline V gene sequence: CDR1 KGHDR, CDR2 SFDVKD. With 5 bases removed from V and 3 bases from J, the gap between germline ends came to 18 bases.

In the case of this clonotype: This may arise from a read error, as a much more abundant clone is one base away. The chain joins TRBV24-1 to TRBJ2-5; 7 positions agree with TRBD2. Germline V gene data show CDR1 as KGHDR and CDR2 as SFDVKD. The CDR3 length is 16 residues. DNA of the CDR3: TGTGCCACCAGTGATTTACCAAACGCGGGAGTGGAGACCAAGTACTTC. It encodes CATSDLPNAGVETKYF.

This clonotype turned up a few times. The chain recombines TRBV3-1 with TRBJ1-2, with 8 bases fitting TRBD1. Germline CDR1 reads LGHDT; CDR2 reads YNNKEL (reference sequence). V gave up 0 bases and J gave up 4 bases; unmatched junction bases: 10. This CDR3 is built from 17 residues. The CDR3 here is CASSQEGAPGGGYGYTF. The CDR3 bases are TGTGCCAGCAGCCAAGAGGGCGCACCAGGGGGCGGCTATGGCTACACCTTC.